Below, 30 T cell receptor beta chains from the same sample are listed, as sequenced in a study of graft-versus-host responses after intestinal transplantation. What these receptors recognize is not known. The method was immunoSEQ multiplex PCR; TCRdb's version includes in-frame clones alone and lacks a portion of them. Of tens of thousands of clones listed, 75% to 95% are singletons. Sequencing used unstimulated CD8+ T cells sorted from spleen or lymph node cells, obtained before intestinal transplant. These receptors were taken from a human donor who received an intestinal transplant.

This clone appeared a few times. Other DNA sequences within the sample encode an identical CDR3. The rearrangement links TRBV7-9 to TRBJ1-5; D is unresolved. The germline V gene has CDR1 SEHNR and CDR2 FQNEAQ (reference sequence). This CDR3 spans 12 amino acids. V was shortened by 4 bases and J by 4 bases, with 5 bases between the two germline ends. Written as DNA, the CDR3 is TGTGCCAGCAGCTCGTTAAATCAGCCCCAGCATTTT. This sequence encodes CASSSLNQPQHF.

This chain joins TRBV27 and TRBJ2-2; TRBD1 aligns across 12 bases. Germline V lookup: CDR1 MNHEY, CDR2 SMNVEV (reference sequence). V shed 4 bases and J 4 bases; nucleotides not matched to a gene: 7. The CDR3 consists of 17 residues. In nucleotides, the CDR3 is TGTGCCAGCAGTTCCTTTCCGGGACAGGGGGCCACCGGGGAGCTGTTTTTT. Residues: CASSSFPGQGATGELFF.

V gene TRBV7-2 combines with J gene TRBJ2-7; TRBD1 matches 7 bases. Germline values: CDR1 SGHTA, CDR2 FQGNSA. V lost 5 bases to trimming and J lost 2 bases; unmatched junction nucleotides: 3. The CDR3 extends over 13 amino acids. DNA for the CDR3: TGTGCCAGCAGCGCCGGGACAGCCTACGAGCAGTACTTC. It yields the protein CASSAGTAYEQYF.

This sequence joins TRBV7-9 and TRBJ1-2; tentative D call: TRBD1 (6 bases). Germline V gene sequence: CDR1 SEHNR, CDR2 FQNEAQ (reference sequence). V was clipped by 3 bases and J by 3 bases, with 11 bases between them. The CDR3 has 14 amino acids. The CDR3 DNA is TGTGCCAGCAGCTTCCCATCAGGGGACTATGGCTACACCTTC. Its translation is CASSFPSGDYGYTF.

The V call is TRBV7-9, the J call TRBJ1-1, with a possible D match to TRBD1 (5 bases). The CDR3 sequence is 18 residues long. The V end was cut by 5 bases, the J end by 1 base, with 23 bases between. Germline values: CDR1 SEHNR, CDR2 FQNEAQ (reference sequence). The CDR3 bases are TGTGCCAGCAGCCCGAGCCTTGTGACTGGACATTGGAACACTGAAGCTTTCTTT. It codes for CASSPSLVTGHWNTEAFF.

This clone was found once. This chain links TRBV6-5 with TRBJ2-1; no clear D. In germline, CDR1 is MNHEY, CDR2 SVGAGI. This CDR3 contains 11 residues. Deletions cut 7 bases from V and 6 bases from J, with 7 bases between. DNA for the CDR3: TGTGCCAGCAACTCGGGCAATGAGCAGTTCTTC. Translating it yields CASNSGNEQFF.

This chain links TRBV30 with TRBJ1-2, with a weak D call TRBD1 (5 bases). Germline loops: CDR1 GTSNPN, CDR2 SVGIG (reference sequence). This CDR3 region has 14 residues. The V end lost 4 bases, the J end lost 8 bases, and 20 bases lay between the germline ends. The chain's CDR3 is CAWNPDSLPRGYTF. As DNA, the CDR3 is TGTGCCTGGAACCCCGACAGCCTCCCCCGGGGCTACACCTTC. Combining the CDR3 with reference TRBV30 and TRBJ1-2 gives the whole variable domain SQTIHQWPATLVQPVGSPLSLECTVEGTSNPNLYWYRQAAGRGLQLLFYSVGIGQISSEVPQNLSASRPQDRQFILSSKKLLLSDSGFYLCAWNPDSLPRGYTFGSGTRLTVV.

This chain uses TRBV6-5 with TRBJ1-1, with D uncertain. CDR1 is MNHEY, CDR2 SVGAGI, per germline. This CDR3 region has 14 residues. Deletions cut 6 bases from V and 0 bases from J, with 11 bases between. CDR3 sequence reads: CASSPSGMNTEAFF. The CDR3 DNA follows: TGTGCCAGCAGCCCCTCCGGGATGAACACTGAAGCTTTCTTT.

V and J are TRBV28 and TRBJ2-3; TRBD2 agrees at 10 bases. The CDR3 runs to 20 residues. From germline, CDR1 is MDHEN and CDR2 SYDVKM. The V gene end was trimmed by 3 bases and the J gene end by 3 bases; junction bases not matched to a gene: 18. The CDR3 sequence is CASSFPIRTSGLTGTDTQYF. In DNA form, the CDR3 reads TGTGCCAGCAGTTTCCCCATTCGGACTAGCGGTCTAACAGGAACAGATACGCAGTATTTT.

The CDR3 protein is CASSSGGGGLNEQFF. The CDR3 DNA follows: TGTGCCAGCAGCTCGGGGGGCGGGGGGCTCAATGAGCAGTTCTTC. This rearrangement joins TRBV7-9 to TRBJ2-1; 8 bases fit TRBD2. This CDR3 is built from 15 residues. Trimming removed 4 bases from V and 6 bases from J; junction bases left unmatched: 8. CDR1 and CDR2 (germline): SEHNR, FQNEAQ (reference sequence).

The gene calls are TRBV5-4 and TRBJ2-6; D not certain. The CDR3 is 15 residues long. Germline loops: CDR1 SGHNT, CDR2 YYREEE (reference sequence). Trimming removed 1 base from V and 0 bases from J, with 5 bases in between. As DNA, the CDR3 is TGTGCCAGCAGCTTGACAAGCTCTGGGGCCAACGTCCTGACTTTC. Amino acids: CASSLTSSGANVLTF. Variable domain in full (rest from reference TRBV5-4 and TRBJ2-6): ETGVTQSPTHLIKTRGQQVTLRCSSQSGHNTVSWYQQALGQGPQFIFQYYREEENGRGNFPPRFSGLQFPNYSSELNVNALELDDSALYLCASSLTSSGANVLTFGAGSRLTVL.

The chain joins TRBV30 to TRBJ2-4; possible D gene TRBD2, 5 bases. V lost 1 base, J lost 10 bases, and 14 bases lay in between. Looked up from germline, CDR1 is GTSNPN and CDR2 is SVGIG (reference sequence). CDR3 size: 13 residues. CDR3 amino acids: CAWSAALGGIQYF. The CDR3 region has the DNA TGTGCCTGGAGTGCGGCCCTAGGAGGTATTCAGTACTTC.

V is TRBV11-1 and J is TRBJ2-1; 11 positions match TRBD2. Germline lookup yields CDR1 SGHAT and CDR2 FQDESV (reference sequence). V dropped 5 bases and J dropped 4; count of bases not matched to a gene: 4. The CDR3 has 15 amino acids. The CDR3 loop reads CASSGGTSGYNEQFF. As DNA, the CDR3 is TGTGCCAGCAGCGGCGGGACTAGCGGTTACAATGAGCAGTTCTTC. The full variable domain, its missing parts supplied by reference TRBV11-1 and TRBJ2-1, is EAEVAQSPRYKITEKSQAVAFWCDPISGHATLYWYRQILGQGPELLVQFQDESVVDDSQLPKDRFSAERLKGVDSTLKIQPAELGDSAMYLCASSGGTSGYNEQFFGPGTRLTVL.

The genes are TRBV10-2 and TRBJ2-7, with a tentative D call TRBD1 (5 bases). The length of the CDR3 is 12 residues. Per germline, CDR1 WSHSY and CDR2 SAAADI. Between the trimmed V and J ends, which lost 10 bases and 0 bases, there was a span of 10 bases. CDR3 nucleotides: TGCGCCACCAGGACATCCTCCTACGAGCAGTACTTC. This translates into CATRTSSYEQYF.

V usage is TRBV28 and J usage is TRBJ2-5, with 12 bases identical to TRBD2. CDR1 and CDR2 (germline): MDHEN, SYDVKM. The CDR3 is 16 amino acids. Trimming took 5 bases from V and 9 from J; bases not matched to a gene: 13. DNA of the CDR3: TGTGCCAGCAGTCCGCCCCTAGCGGGAGGGCTTAGGGCCCAGTACTTC. Its translation: CASSPPLAGGLRAQYF. The complete variable domain, with remaining parts taken from reference TRBV28 and TRBJ2-5, reads DVKVTQSSRYLVKRTGEKVFLECVQDMDHENMFWYRQDPGLGLRLIYFSYDVKMKEKGDIPEGYSVSREKKERFSLILESASTNQTSMYLCASSPPLAGGLRAQYFGPGTRLLVL.

For this clone: Other DNA sequences from this sample encode an identical CDR3 as well. V is TRBV28 and J is TRBJ1-2, with 7 bases lining up with TRBD1. The junction had 14 bases not matched to a gene; V was cut back by 5 bases and J by 8 bases. The germline gives CDR1 MDHEN, CDR2 SYDVKM. CDR3 length: 15 amino acids. The CDR3 spells CASSPSRDRAFGYTF. CDR3 DNA: TGTGCCAGCAGTCCCTCTCGAGACAGGGCATTCGGCTACACCTTC.

DNA for the CDR3: TGTGCCAGCAGCGCAACCGGCGAGGGCGATGAGCAGTTCTTC. Translating gives CASSATGEGDEQFF. The V gene is TRBV4-2, the J gene TRBJ2-1; maybe TRBD2 (5 bases). V was trimmed by 5 bases and J by 8 bases, leaving 16 bases between them. The germline V gene encodes CDR1 LGHNA and CDR2 YNFKEQ. This CDR3 is built from 14 residues.

This clone has only a few counts. This chain links TRBV30 with TRBJ2-1; the match to TRBD2 covers 9 bases. CDR3 length: 14 residues. Trimming at V came to 3 bases and at J to 8 bases, leaving 8 bases not matched to a gene. The germline CDR1 and CDR2 sequences are GTSNPN and SVGIG (reference sequence). CDR3 amino acids: CAWSLAGPRDEQFF. The CDR3 DNA follows: TGTGCCTGGAGCCTAGCGGGGCCTAGGGATGAGCAGTTCTTC.

The rearrangement links TRBV12-5 to TRBJ2-7; 7 bases agree with TRBD1. Germline assignment: CDR1 LGHNT and CDR2 FRNRAP. V lost 7 bases, J lost 0 bases, and 6 bases stayed unmatched. The CDR3 sequence is 14 residues long. The CDR3 nucleotides read TGTGCTAGTGTAGGGGGCGTGGGCTCCTACGAGCAGTACTTC. Translating gives CASVGGVGSYEQYF. The full variable domain, with the rest looked up from reference TRBV12-5 and TRBJ2-7, is DARVTQTPRHKVTEMGQEVTMRCQPILGHNTVFWYRQTMMQGLELLAYFRNRAPLDDSGMPKDRFSAEMPDATLATLKIQPSEPRDSAVYFCASVGGVGSYEQYFGPGTRLTVT.

There are a few counts of this clone. This chain links TRBV5-6 with TRBJ2-5; 7 bases line up with TRBD1. The CDR3 extends over 14 amino acids. Germline CDR1 and CDR2: SGHDT and YYEEEE. V shed 4 bases, J shed 2 bases, and the junction held 5 bases outside the gene matches. The DNA for the CDR3 is TGTGCCAGCAGCGACTGGGACAGTCAAGAGACCCAGTACTTC. Its translation: CASSDWDSQETQYF.

The gene calls are TRBV5-4 and TRBJ2-3; D is unresolved. This CDR3 region has 16 residues. With 5 bases removed from V and 2 bases from J, the gap between germline ends came to 18 bases. Germline V gene data show CDR1 as SGHNT and CDR2 as YYREEE (reference sequence). CDR3 in DNA: TGTGCCAGCAGGTCCTCAAGTCCCCCCTACACAGATACGCAGTATTTT. This encodes CASRSSSPPYTDTQYF.

The V call is TRBV27, the J call TRBJ2-7; D perhaps matches TRBD2 (6 bases). The CDR3 consists of 13 residues. In germline, CDR1 is MNHEY, CDR2 SMNVEV (reference sequence). Trimming took off 3 bases at V and 4 bases at J, with 10 bases between the two ends. The CDR3: CASSFGTAYEQYF. The CDR3 nucleotides read TGTGCCAGCAGTTTCGGGACTGCGTACGAGCAGTACTTC.

The rearrangement links TRBV6-1 to TRBJ1-1; a weak D match, TRBD1 (5 bases). V lost 8 bases, J lost 5 bases, and 21 bases lay in between. Germline V gene lookup returns CDR1 MNHNS and CDR2 SASEGT. The CDR3 consists of 15 residues. The CDR3 bases are TGTGCCAGCCCGGTGGTGGGCGGGACGGGAACTGAAGCTTTCTTT. Protein sequence: CASPVVGGTGTEAFF.

J is TRBJ1-5 and V is TRBV9; possible D gene TRBD1, 6 bases. V lost 3 bases, J lost 4 bases, and 11 bases lay in between. CDR1 and CDR2 from the germline V gene are SGDLS and YYNGEE. CDR3 length equals 14 residues. The CDR3 DNA sequence: TGTGCCAGCAGCGCTTCAGGGGCTAATCAGCCCCAGCATTTT. Translation: CASSASGANQPQHF.

The V call is TRBV2, the J call TRBJ2-7; 10 bases align to TRBD1. The ends lost 8 bases at V and 4 bases at J; junction bases unmatched: 11. The CDR3 extends over 15 amino acids. Germline loops: CDR1 SNHLY, CDR2 FYNNEI. CDR3 sequence (DNA): TGTGCCAGCGGAAAGATAGGGACAGGGGCTTACGAGCAGTACTTC. It yields the protein CASGKIGTGAYEQYF.

V gene TRBV7-6 combines with J gene TRBJ2-7, with a weak D call TRBD1 (5 bases). Germline CDR1 and CDR2: SGHVS and FNYEAQ. The CDR3 is made up of 14 amino acids. Trimming took 6 bases from V and 2 from J, leaving 14 bases between them. The CDR3 reads CASRAGAGAYEQYF. The CDR3 coding sequence is TGTGCCAGCAGGGCTGGGGCTGGGGCCTACGAGCAGTACTTC.

As to this clone: One end of the junction does not line up with germline, which may come from a read error. The chain joins TRBV29-1 to TRBJ1-2; D is uncertain. Germline V gene lookup returns CDR1 SQVTM and CDR2 ANQGSEA. This CDR3 has 11 amino acids. CDR3 in DNA: TGCAGCGCCGCCCTAAACTACGGCTACACCTTC. Its translation: CSAALNYGYTF. Filled out from reference TRBV29-1 and TRBJ1-2, the complete variable domain reads SAVISQKPSRDICQRGTSLTIQCQVDSQVTMMFWYRQQPGQSLTLIATANQGSEATYESGFVIDKFPISRPNLTFSTLTVSNMSPEDSSIYLCSAALNYGYTFGSGTRLTVV.

Details on this clone: Other DNA sequences in this sample translate to the same CDR3. This sequence joins TRBV30 and TRBJ2-1; D unclear. Germline loops: CDR1 GTSNPN, CDR2 SVGIG (reference sequence). The CDR3 loop spans 12 amino acids. Trimming left V 0 bases short and J 7 bases short, with 7 bases between. The CDR3 protein is CAWSVLGNEQFF. The CDR3 DNA reads as TGTGCCTGGAGTGTACTCGGGAATGAGCAGTTCTTC.

This clone has more than one count but fewer than ten. The chain combines TRBV27 with TRBJ2-1; no definite D call. V was trimmed by 3 bases and J by 10 bases, leaving 10 bases between them. The germline V gene encodes CDR1 MNHEY and CDR2 SMNVEV (reference sequence). The CDR3 contains 12 residues. The CDR3 nucleotides are TGTGCCAGCAGTTTTCCATCTGGCGAGCAGTTCTTC. Protein product: CASSFPSGEQFF.

The chain carries TRBV5-4 and TRBJ2-1, with 11 bases matching TRBD2. The CDR3 is 15 residues long. Germline CDR1 SGHNT, CDR2 YYREEE (reference sequence). The V gene end was trimmed by 5 bases and the J gene end by 5 bases; junction bases not matched to a gene: 6. CDR3 DNA sequence: TGTGCCAGCAGGCCACTAGCGGGGGAACACAATGAGCAGTTCTTC. Amino acids: CASRPLAGEHNEQFF. Based on the CDR3 plus reference TRBV5-4 and TRBJ2-1, the full variable domain is ETGVTQSPTHLIKTRGQQVTLRCSSQSGHNTVSWYQQALGQGPQFIFQYYREEENGRGNFPPRFSGLQFPNYSSELNVNALELDDSALYLCASRPLAGEHNEQFFGPGTRLTVL.